This TCR beta chain comes out of a study of T cell responses to AZD1222 COVID-19 vaccine. Study-wide results and caveats: Just a handful of people given AZD1222 tested seropositive at baseline. After two AZD1222 doses, spike-specific TCR breadth and depth rose versus day 0. Donor demographics were predominantly white British with a female majority; clonal diversity may be underestimated.

The data were produced by immunoSEQ multiplex PCR, yet TCRdb's version contains in-frame clones alone and is incomplete. The table includes around 130,000 clones, roughly 85% detected once. As for this clone: Antigen specificity is unknown.

This TCR was sampled from an adult in good health. The specimen was peripheral blood, collected on day 0 of MenACWY control vaccination.

The DNA for the CDR3 is TGTGCCAGCAGCAAAGGGGGCGGGCGGAGGAATCAGCCCCAGCATTTT. Its translation: CASSKGGGRRNQPQHF. The gene calls are TRBV21-1 and TRBJ1-5. TRBV21-1 is a pseudogene locus. This CDR3 spans 16 amino acids.